This TCR beta chain was profiled in a study of shared clonotypes between healthy human individuals. This clone was seen once. Germline CDR1 and CDR2: LNHDA and SQIVND (reference sequence). The CDR3 is 14 residues long. V lost 2 bases and J lost 1, with 9 bases in between. Deep was the level at which the assay was run. Every immunoSEQ plate was one replicate of a subset's evenly spread DNA. DNA from unsorted PBMC was sequenced on ten immunoSEQ deep assay plates. The assay was immunoSEQ multiplex PCR, and TCRdb's table has in-frame clones only and misses some. The sample yields about 470,000 clones, roughly 77% seen once. Every donor, a Caucasian adult, lived in Nashville, Tennessee.

V usage is TRBV19 and J usage is TRBJ2-7; unclear D gene. The sequence was collected from a woman between 35 and 50 years old in good health. Some clones in this sample may be carry-over from other donors' samples. Material: PBMCs. Written as DNA, the CDR3 is TGTGCCAGTAGTATACAAACAGAGTCCTACGAGCAGTACTTC. Translated, it gives CASSIQTESYEQYF.